This paragraph reports one T cell receptor beta chain. Its antigen is not known. One end of the junction does not line up with germline, which may come from a read error. Four subsets defined by CD45RA and CD27 were sorted after CD3, CD4, CD8 and live/dead staining. Two oligonucleotides, mixed equimolar, formed the beta constant-region primer covering TRBC1 and TRBC2. Ligated cDNA was amplified by four rounds of PCR with nested alpha and beta constant-region primers and SP2. TCRdb reanalysed the UMI-ligation and nested PCR reads using MiXCR and keeps one entry per CDR3 protein. The sample records approximately 16,000 distinct CDR3 sequences, around 10% being singletons. These data originate in a study of naive and memory T cell subsets. The CDR3 totals 15 residues. In germline, CDR1 is MNHEY, CDR2 SMNVEV (reference sequence). General study findings and limits: Diversity fell and Gini index rose from naive through CM, EM, EMRA. Expression changes during T cell differentiation may affect RNA-based TCR counts. Clonotypes here are unpaired alpha or beta chain sequences.

The sequenced sample was central memory CD8+ T cells from blood. The chain combines TRBV27 with TRBJ1-1; the match to TRBD1 covers 8 bases. This TCR was recovered from a human donor in good health. CDR3: CASSLKRTGNTEALF. CDR3 DNA: TGTGCCAGCAGTCTCAAGAGGACAGGGAACACTGAAGCTTTATTT.